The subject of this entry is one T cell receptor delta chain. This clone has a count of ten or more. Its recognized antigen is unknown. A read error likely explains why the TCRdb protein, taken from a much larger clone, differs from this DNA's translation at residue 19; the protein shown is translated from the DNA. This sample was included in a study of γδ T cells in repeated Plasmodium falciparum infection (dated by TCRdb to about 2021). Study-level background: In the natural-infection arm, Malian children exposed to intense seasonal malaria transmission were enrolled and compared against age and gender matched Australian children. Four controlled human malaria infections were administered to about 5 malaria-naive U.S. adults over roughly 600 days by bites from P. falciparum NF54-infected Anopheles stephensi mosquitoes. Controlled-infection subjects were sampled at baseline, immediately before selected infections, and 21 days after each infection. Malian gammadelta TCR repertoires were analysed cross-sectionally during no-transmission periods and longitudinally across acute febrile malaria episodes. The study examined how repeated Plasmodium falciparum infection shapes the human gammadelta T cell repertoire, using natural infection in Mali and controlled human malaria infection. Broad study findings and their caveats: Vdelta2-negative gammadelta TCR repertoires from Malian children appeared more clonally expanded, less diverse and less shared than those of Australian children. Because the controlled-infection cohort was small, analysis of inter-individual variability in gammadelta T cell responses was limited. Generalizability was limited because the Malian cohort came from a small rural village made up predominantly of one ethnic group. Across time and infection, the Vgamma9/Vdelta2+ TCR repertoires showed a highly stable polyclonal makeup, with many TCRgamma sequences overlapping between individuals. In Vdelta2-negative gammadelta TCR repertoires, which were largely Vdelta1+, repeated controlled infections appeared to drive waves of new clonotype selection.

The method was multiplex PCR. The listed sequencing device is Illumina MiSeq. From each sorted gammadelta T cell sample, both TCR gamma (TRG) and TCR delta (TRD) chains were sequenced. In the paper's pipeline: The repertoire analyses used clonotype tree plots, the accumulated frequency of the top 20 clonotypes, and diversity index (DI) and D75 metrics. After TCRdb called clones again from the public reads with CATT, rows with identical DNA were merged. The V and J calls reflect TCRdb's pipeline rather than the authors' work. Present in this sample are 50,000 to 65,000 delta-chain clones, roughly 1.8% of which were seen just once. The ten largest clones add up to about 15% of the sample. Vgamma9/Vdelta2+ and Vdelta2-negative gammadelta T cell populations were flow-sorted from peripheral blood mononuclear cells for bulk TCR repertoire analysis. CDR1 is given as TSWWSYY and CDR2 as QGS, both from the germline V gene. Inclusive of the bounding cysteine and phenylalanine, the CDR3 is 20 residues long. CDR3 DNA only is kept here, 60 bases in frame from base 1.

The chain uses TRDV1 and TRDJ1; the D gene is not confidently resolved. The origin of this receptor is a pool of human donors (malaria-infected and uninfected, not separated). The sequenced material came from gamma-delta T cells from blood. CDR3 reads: CALGELGPYGNGHQADKLTF. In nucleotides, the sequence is TGTGCTCTTGGGGAACTAGGGCCCTATGGCAATGGCCACCAAGCCGATAAACTCACCTTT.